The clone carrying this T cell receptor (beta chain) was counted only a few times. Its antigen is not known. These data are taken from a study of early T cells in non-severe SARS-CoV-2 infection. As for the study in general: Unpaired chains resulted from sequencing bulk RNA of unsorted whole blood.

Study results and limitations: Anti-spike CD8 specificities were favored by VDJdb matching, whose results missed private and CD4 specificities.

The germline V gene has CDR1 SGHRS and CDR2 YFSETQ. Trimming took off 4 bases at V and 4 bases at J, with 11 bases between the two ends. The CDR3 extends over 13 amino acids. Researchers tagged individual cDNA molecules with unique molecular identifiers. TCRdb ran MiXCR on the 5' RACE reads and lists one entry per CDR3 protein. The sample has around 78,000 distinct CDR3 sequences, more than 12% seen once. The sequencing input was whole blood. The rearrangement links TRBV5-1 to TRBJ1-2; D is uncertain. This TCR came from an adult who was a healthcare worker with PCR-confirmed SARS-CoV-2 infection or an uninfected control (not recorded which). The CDR3 reads CASSLGAGYGYTF. DNA of the CDR3: TGCGCCAGCAGCCTGGGAGCCGGCTATGGCTACACCTTC. The entire variable domain, with the rest obtained from reference TRBV5-1 and TRBJ1-2, is as follows: KAGVTQTPRYLIKTRGQQVTLSCSPISGHRSVSWYQQTPGQGLQFLFEYFSETQRNKGNFPGRFSGRQFSNSRSEMNVSTLELGDSALYLCASSLGAGYGYTFGSGTRLTVV.